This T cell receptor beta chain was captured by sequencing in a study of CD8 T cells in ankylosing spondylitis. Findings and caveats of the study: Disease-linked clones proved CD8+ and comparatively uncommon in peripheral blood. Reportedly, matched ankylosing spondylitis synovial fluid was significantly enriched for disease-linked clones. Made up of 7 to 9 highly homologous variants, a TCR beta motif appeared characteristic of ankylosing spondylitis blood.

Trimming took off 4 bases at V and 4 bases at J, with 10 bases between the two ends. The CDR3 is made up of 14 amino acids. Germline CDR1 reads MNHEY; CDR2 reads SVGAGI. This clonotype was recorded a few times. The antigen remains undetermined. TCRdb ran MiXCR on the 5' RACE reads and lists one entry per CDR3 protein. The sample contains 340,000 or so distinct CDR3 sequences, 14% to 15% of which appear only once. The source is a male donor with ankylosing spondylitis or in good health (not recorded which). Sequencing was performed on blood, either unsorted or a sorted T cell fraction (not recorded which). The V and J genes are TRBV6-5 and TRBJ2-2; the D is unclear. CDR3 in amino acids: CASSSLGLTGELFF. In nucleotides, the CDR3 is TGTGCCAGCAGTTCCCTAGGGCTCACCGGGGAGCTGTTTTTT.